Listed below are T cell receptor beta chains from one sample, sequenced in a study of cytomegalovirus exposure and HLA in healthy donors. TCRdb's copy holds only in-frame clones and misses some; the assay was immunoSEQ multiplex PCR. The sample consists of tens of thousands of clones, around three fifths of them appearing once. Sequenced material: PBMCs. These TCRs come from a boy aged 5-17 years in good health and CMV-seropositive. Each CDR3 is given with its conserved first and last residue. Each record gives: clone size, D gene, V gene, J gene, CDR3 DNA, CDR3 protein. The D gene is left open where the match is weak. Not every row has a clone size; where given, it reads once, few, many or a size class.

clone size: .; D gene: TRBD2; V gene: TRBV19; J gene: TRBJ2-5; CDR3 DNA: TGTGCCAGTACTAGCGGGGCGAGGGAGACCCAGTACTTC; CDR3 protein: CASTSGARETQYF
clone size: .; D gene: .; V gene: TRBV30; J gene: TRBJ2-5; CDR3 DNA: TGTGCCTGGAGTGTCCTTCGCACGGGGACCCAGTACTTC; CDR3 protein: CAWSVLRTGTQYF
clone size: .; D gene: .; V gene: TRBV5-6; J gene: TRBJ2-7; CDR3 DNA: TGTGCCAGCAGCTTGGGGCGGATATACGAGCAGTACTTC; CDR3 protein: CASSLGRIYEQYF
clone size: .; D gene: TRBD1; V gene: TRBV7-2; J gene: TRBJ2-1; CDR3 DNA: TGTGCCAGCAGCCCCCGGACAGGAGCAGCCAATGAGCAGTTCTTC; CDR3 protein: CASSPRTGAANEQFF
clone size: .; D gene: .; V gene: TRBV30; J gene: TRBJ1-2; CDR3 DNA: TGTGCCTGGAGTGGGGGCGATAATGGAGGCTACACCTTC; CDR3 protein: CAWSGGDNGGYTF
clone size: .; D gene: .; V gene: TRBV27; J gene: TRBJ2-1; CDR3 DNA: TGTGCCAGCAGTAAGAGTACCTACAATGAGCAGTTCTTC; CDR3 protein: CASSKSTYNEQFF
clone size: few; D gene: TRBD1; V gene: TRBV6-1; J gene: TRBJ1-5; CDR3 DNA: TGTGCCAGCAGTGACTGGGCAGGGGGCCAGCCCCAGCATTTT; CDR3 protein: CASSDWAGGQPQHF
clone size: .; D gene: TRBD1; V gene: TRBV7-7; J gene: TRBJ1-4; CDR3 DNA: TGTGCCAGCAGCCGATCAGGGGGCGGGGAACTGTTTTTT; CDR3 protein: CASSRSGGGELFF
clone size: .; D gene: TRBD1; V gene: TRBV5-4; J gene: TRBJ2-4; CDR3 DNA: TGTGCCAGCACCAGGACAGGGGGGGAGGAAAACATTCAGTACTTC; CDR3 protein: CASTRTGGEENIQYF
clone size: .; D gene: .; V gene: TRBV13; J gene: TRBJ1-4; CDR3 DNA: TGTGCCAGCAGCTTAGAGCGGGGGCAGGATGAAAAACTGTTTTTT; CDR3 protein: CASSLERGQDEKLFF
clone size: few; D gene: .; V gene: TRBV15; J gene: TRBJ2-1; CDR3 DNA: TGTGCCACCGCCGCGGGCGGTAGCTCCTACAATGAGCAGTTCTTC; CDR3 protein: CATAAGGSSYNEQFF
clone size: few; D gene: TRBD1; V gene: TRBV7-2; J gene: TRBJ1-2; CDR3 DNA: TGTGCCAGCAGCTTCACCGGGACAGATGGCTACACCTTC; CDR3 protein: CASSFTGTDGYTF
clone size: .; D gene: TRBD2; V gene: TRBV19; J gene: TRBJ2-3; CDR3 DNA: TGTGCCAGTAGTAAACTAGCGGGGACAGATACGCAGTATTTT; CDR3 protein: CASSKLAGTDTQYF
clone size: .; D gene: .; V gene: TRBV5-1; J gene: TRBJ2-7; CDR3 DNA: TGCGCCAGCAGCTTCGTACAGACCTCCTACGAGCAGTACTTC; CDR3 protein: CASSFVQTSYEQYF
clone size: .; D gene: .; V gene: TRBV5-1; J gene: TRBJ2-5; CDR3 DNA: TGCGCCAGCAGCTTTCGGGGAGAGACCCAGTACTTC; CDR3 protein: CASSFRGETQYF
clone size: .; D gene: TRBD1; V gene: TRBV6-1; J gene: TRBJ1-1; CDR3 DNA: TGTGCCAGCAGAAAATATCCGACAGGGGCTACTGAAGCTTTCTTT; CDR3 protein: CASRKYPTGATEAFF
clone size: few; D gene: .; V gene: TRBV18; J gene: TRBJ2-1; CDR3 DNA: TGTGCCAGCTCACCGATTCAGTGGGGGGATTACAATGAGCAGTTCTTC; CDR3 protein: CASSPIQWGDYNEQFF
clone size: .; D gene: .; V gene: TRBV7-2; J gene: TRBJ2-7; CDR3 DNA: TGTGCCAGCAGCTTGAATTGGGGAGACGAGCAGTACTTC; CDR3 protein: CASSLNWGDEQYF
clone size: once; D gene: .; V gene: TRBV5-6; J gene: TRBJ1-5; CDR3 DNA: TGTGCCAGCAGCCATGACCTCCGCCGCGGGCGCAATCAGCCCCAGCATTTT; CDR3 protein: CASSHDLRRGRNQPQHF
clone size: .; D gene: TRBD1; V gene: TRBV19; J gene: TRBJ1-5; CDR3 DNA: TGTGCCAGTAGTGACGGGACAGGGATGAGTTATCAGCCCCAGCATTTT; CDR3 protein: CASSDGTGMSYQPQHF
clone size: .; D gene: TRBD1; V gene: TRBV30; J gene: TRBJ1-2; CDR3 DNA: TGTGCCAGACAGGAAAAAGGGGACAGTGATGGCTACACCTTC; CDR3 protein: CARQEKGDSDGYTF
clone size: .; D gene: .; V gene: TRBV20-1; J gene: TRBJ2-3; CDR3 DNA: TGCAGTGCTCTATACGACAGGACGCAGTATTTT; CDR3 protein: CSALYDRTQYF
clone size: .; D gene: .; V gene: TRBV18; J gene: TRBJ2-7; CDR3 DNA: TGTGCCAGCTCCGTCTCGGGGTCCCTCACCTACGAGCAGTACTTC; CDR3 protein: CASSVSGSLTYEQYF
clone size: .; D gene: .; V gene: TRBV12-5; J gene: TRBJ2-2; CDR3 DNA: TGTGCTAGTGGTTTGACGGACACCGGGGAGCTGTTTTTT; CDR3 protein: CASGLTDTGELFF
clone size: few; D gene: TRBD1; V gene: TRBV7-3; J gene: TRBJ2-2; CDR3 DNA: TGTGCCAGCAGCCGGACAGGGAACACCGGGGAGCTGTTTTTT; CDR3 protein: CASSRTGNTGELFF
clone size: .; D gene: TRBD1; V gene: TRBV6-5; J gene: TRBJ1-5; CDR3 DNA: TGTGCCAGCAGTCAGACAGGGACTAGCAATCAGCCCCAGCATTTT; CDR3 protein: CASSQTGTSNQPQHF
clone size: .; D gene: TRBD2; V gene: TRBV30; J gene: TRBJ2-7; CDR3 DNA: TGTGCCTGGAGTGTAGGAATCTCGAGCGGGACCACCTACGAGCAGTACTTC; CDR3 protein: CAWSVGISSGTTYEQYF
clone size: once; D gene: TRBD1; V gene: TRBV5-4; J gene: TRBJ2-7; CDR3 DNA: TGTGCCAGCAGCCCCCATCCCGGGACAGGAGCCTACGAGCAGTACTTC; CDR3 protein: CASSPHPGTGAYEQYF